Listed below are T cell receptor beta chains from one sample, sequenced in a study of shared clonotypes between healthy human individuals. Profiling relied on immunoSEQ multiplex PCR, and the TCRdb table lists in-frame clones only, not all of them. Of some 2,500,000 clones listed, under 95% were seen once; the top ten hold 0.3% to 0.4%. The sequencing input was naive CD4+ T cells from PBMCs. The source of these receptors is a man between 18 and 29 years old in good health. Some clones in this sample may be carry-over from other donors' samples. Both conserved end residues are part of each CDR3. D genes are given only for firm matches. A clone size is listed for some rows: how often the clone was seen (once, few, many), or a class if it is expanded.

TGTGCCAGCAGCTTGCTTGGGGACAGGGTGGAGGAGCAGTACTTC CASSLLGDRVEEQYF NA TRBJ2-7 TRBD1 TRBV5-6
TGTGCCAGCAGTTTAGAGGCTCAAGAGACCCAGTACTTC CASSLEAQETQYF NA TRBJ2-5 NA TRBV27
TGCGCCAGCAGCCCCCGGAAAGGACTAGCGGTAGAAAATGAGCAGTTCTTC CASSPRKGLAVENEQFF NA TRBJ2-1 TRBD2 TRBV5-1
TGTGCCATCAGCCGGGAGGGCTCCTTAGCCAAAAACATTCAGTACTTC CAISREGSLAKNIQYF NA TRBJ2-4 TRBD2 TRBV10-3
TGTGCCACCGACCTCAACCAGAGAAACACTGAAGCTTTCTTT CATDLNQRNTEAFF once TRBJ1-1 NA TRBV7-9
TGCGCCAGCACCCTTGGGCTAAGCACAGATACGCAGTATTTT CASTLGLSTDTQYF NA TRBJ2-3 NA TRBV5-1
TGCGCCAGCACAAGGATTGTAATCTACGAGCAGTACTTC CASTRIVIYEQYF NA TRBJ2-7 NA TRBV23-1
TGTGCCAGCAGTTCAGTAGCGGGAGGACCTTACAATGAGCAGTTCTTC CASSSVAGGPYNEQFF NA TRBJ2-1 TRBD2 TRBV28
TGTGCCAGCAGCTTTCCGGAGGGAGAGGGCTACACCTTC CASSFPEGEGYTF NA TRBJ1-2 NA TRBV5-6
TGTGCCAGCAGCACCCAGACAGGGCTCCGTAATACGCAGTATTTT CASSTQTGLRNTQYF once TRBJ2-3 TRBD1 TRBV9
TGTGCCAGCAGGCCCCGGGACACGGATCGAAGCACCTTC CASRPRDTDRSTF once TRBJ1-2 NA TRBV6-5
TGTGCCAGCCTCGGGACGTTGTATGGCTACACCTTC CASLGTLYGYTF NA TRBJ1-2 NA TRBV6-1
TGTGCCAGCAGCTTACTCGGAAAACCTACTGAGGACAATGAGCAGTTCTTC CASSLLGKPTEDNEQFF NA TRBJ2-1 NA TRBV7-9
TGCGCCAGCAGCTTGACAACAAATTATGGCTACACCTTC CASSLTTNYGYTF NA TRBJ1-2 NA TRBV5-1
TGTGCCAGCACTGTAACTAGCGATTCGAGGAATGAGCAGTTCTTC CASTVTSDSRNEQFF NA TRBJ2-1 TRBD2 TRBV5-4
TGTGCCAGCAGTGGAGCGGGAGGGCCTGGAGATACGCAGTATTTT CASSGAGGPGDTQYF NA TRBJ2-3 TRBD2 TRBV2
TGCGCCAGCAGCTTGGGCCTCTACCCCAGGAGGGCAGATACGCAGTATTTT CASSLGLYPRRADTQYF NA TRBJ2-3 NA TRBV5-1
TGTGCCAGCAGCGTAGAATCGTCGGGAGGGGAGGAGCAGTTCTTC CASSVESSGGEEQFF NA TRBJ2-1 TRBD2 TRBV9
TGTGCCAGCAGCTTACTGGGGGGAGATACGCAGTATTTT CASSLLGGDTQYF NA TRBJ2-3 NA TRBV7-9
TGTGCCAGCAGTTTATTGGTGGGTACTGGCTGGTTT CASSLLVGTGWF NA TRBJ1-1 NA TRBV28
TGTGCCAGCAGCCGGACTAGCTTGTGGAATGAGCAGTTCTTC CASSRTSLWNEQFF NA TRBJ2-1 TRBD2 TRBV9
TGCGCCAGCAGCTTGAAAGGACAGACCAACACCGGGGAGCTGTTTTTT CASSLKGQTNTGELFF NA TRBJ2-2 NA TRBV5-1
TGCGCCAGCAGCTCCGGGACTAGCGGGAAACAAGAGACCCAGTACTTC CASSSGTSGKQETQYF NA TRBJ2-5 TRBD2 TRBV5-1
TGTGCCAGCAGCTGGCGGGAGGGGGGTGGTGAGCAGTTCTTC CASSWREGGGEQFF NA TRBJ2-1 TRBD2 TRBV5-4
TGTGCCAGCAGCTTCGGACCAGGGGACACCTACGAGCAGTACTTC CASSFGPGDTYEQYF NA TRBJ2-7 NA TRBV7-3
TGCAGCGCATTTGACAGGGGGGTAGGTCAGCCCCAGCATTTT CSAFDRGVGQPQHF once TRBJ1-5 TRBD1 TRBV29-1
TGTGCCAGCAGTTCCCACAGGGCCGTCGGCAATCAGCCCCAGCATTTT CASSSHRAVGNQPQHF NA TRBJ1-5 NA TRBV6-6
TGTGCCAGCAGTCCAGGGCCCAGAGGCTATAGCAATCAGCCCCAGCATTTT CASSPGPRGYSNQPQHF NA TRBJ1-5 NA TRBV27
TGCTCTGGGGGCACTAATGAAAAACTGTTTTTT CSGGTNEKLFF once TRBJ1-4 NA TRBV29-1
TGTGCCAGCAGCTTGGGGACTAGCGGTGAGACAGATACGCAGTATTTT CASSLGTSGETDTQYF NA TRBJ2-3 TRBD2 TRBV7-9
TGCAGCGTCGCCAACCTTCCCGTAAAAAACATTCAGTACTTC CSVANLPVKNIQYF NA TRBJ2-4 NA TRBV29-1
TGTGCCAGCAGTGCAGACCCGGGGGCGGGTGGCTACACCTTC CASSADPGAGGYTF NA TRBJ1-2 NA TRBV6-4
TGTGCCAGCAGCGCCGGGGGCTCCTACGAGCAGTACTTC CASSAGGSYEQYF NA TRBJ2-7 NA TRBV7-6
TGCGCCAGCAGCCAACAGGGCTTGGGTACCGGGGAGCTGTTTTTT CASSQQGLGTGELFF NA TRBJ2-2 NA TRBV5-1
TGTGCCAGCAGCTTAAGGGGAGGCTATGGCTACACCTTC CASSLRGGYGYTF NA TRBJ1-2 NA TRBV7-2
TGTGCCAGCGACCAAACCAGGGGTTTAAGCACAGATACGCAGTATTTT CASDQTRGLSTDTQYF NA TRBJ2-3 NA TRBV27